These 17 T cell receptor beta chains were all obtained from the same sample, sequenced in a study. Adaptor-ligated barcode primers were used to amplify TRBV12-4/TRBJ1-2 clonotypes. TCRdb called the multiplex PCR reads again in MiXCR, with one record for every CDR3 protein. The sample carries 1,200 to 1,500 distinct CDR3 sequences, around 15% recorded once. What was sequenced was naive CD4+ T cells sorted from blood. Subset here: naive CD4+ T cells, CD4+CD45RA+CD25-. The receptors derive from a female donor with breast cancer.

By share, this clonotype counts as medium-sized. This chain uses TRBV12-5 with TRBJ1-2; D is uncertain. This CDR3 is built from 11 residues. Trimming removed 6 bases at V and 0 bases at J, with 2 bases between. Germline assignment: CDR1 LGHNT and CDR2 FRNRAP. CDR3 amino acids: CASGANYGYTF. The CDR3 nucleotides are TGTGCTAGTGGCGCTAACTATGGCTACACCTTC. Using reference TRBV12-5 and TRBJ1-2 for the parts outside the CDR3, the full variable domain is DARVTQTPRHKVTEMGQEVTMRCQPILGHNTVFWYRQTMMQGLELLAYFRNRAPLDDSGMPKDRFSAEMPDATLATLKIQPSEPRDSAVYFCASGANYGYTFGSGTRLTVV.

This clonotype was seen at least ten times. The chain has TRBV12-3 or TRBV12-4 and TRBJ1-2, with a possible D match to TRBD1 (5 bases). The CDR3 totals 17 residues. Trimming removed 10 bases at V and 2 bases at J, with 26 bases between. The CDR3 nucleotides are TGTGCCATCACATCATGGGGTCCAGGGCTGAGAAACTATGGCTACACCTTC. It translates to CAITSWGPGLRNYGYTF.

This clonotype is judged medium-sized (0.01 to 0.1%). The J gene is TRBJ1-2, the V gene TRBV12-3 or TRBV12-4; the D is unclear. V was clipped by 3 bases and J by 1 base, with 3 bases between them. The CDR3 sequence is 12 residues long. CDR3 DNA: TGTGCCAGCAGTTTTCATAACTATGGCTACACCTTC. It codes for CASSFHNYGYTF.

This clonotype has more than one count but fewer than ten. The genes are TRBV12-3 or TRBV12-4 and TRBJ1-2; 9 bases agree with TRBD1. The CDR3 runs 13 residues. V was pared by 6 bases and J by 2 bases, with 1 base of the junction left unmatched. The CDR3 reads CASSGQGNYGYTF. Here the CDR3 DNA reads TGTGCCAGCAGCGGACAGGGGAACTATGGCTACACCTTC.

At least ten counts were recorded for this clonotype. The chain carries TRBV12-3 or TRBV12-4 and TRBJ1-2; D gene uncertain. Trimming took off 0 bases at V and 8 bases at J, with 7 bases between the two ends. The CDR3 extends over 12 amino acids. The CDR3 spells CASSLAGGGYTF. The CDR3 DNA is TGTGCCAGCAGTTTAGCGGGAGGCGGCTACACCTTC.

This clonotype qualifies as medium-sized. The genes are TRBV12-3 or TRBV12-4 and TRBJ1-2; a weak D match, TRBD1 (6 bases). CDR3 size: 14 residues. V was cut by 5 bases and J by 2 bases, with 12 bases left in between. CDR3 in DNA: TGTGCCAGCAGTAGGACAGTTCTGAACTATGGCTACACCTTC. Protein: CASSRTVLNYGYTF.

This clonotype is deemed medium-sized. The V and J genes are TRBV12-5 and TRBJ1-2, with D possibly TRBD1 on 5 matching bases. The CDR3 is 12 residues long. In germline, CDR1 is LGHNT, CDR2 FRNRAP. Trimming shortened V by 6 bases and J by 2 bases, and 7 bases separated the two germline ends. The CDR3 coding sequence is TGTGCTAGTGGACAGGCAAACTATGGCTACACCTTC. Residues: CASGQANYGYTF.

This clonotype counts as medium-sized (0.01 to 0.1%). V usage is TRBV12-3 or TRBV12-4 and J usage is TRBJ1-2; the D is unclear. The CDR3 has 13 residues. V lost 3 bases to trimming and J lost 5 bases, with 10 bases between them. The CDR3 bases are TGTGCCAGCAGTTTCCTGGAGGAATATGGCTACACCTTC. Translating gives CASSFLEEYGYTF.

This clonotype was picked up many times. J is TRBJ1-2 and V is TRBV12-3 or TRBV12-4; no firm D call. Trimming removed 3 bases at V and 8 bases at J, with 13 bases between. The CDR3 contains 13 residues. The DNA of the CDR3 is TGTGCCAGCAGTTTTCGGCTCCGGCAAGGCTACACCTTC. This codes for CASSFRLRQGYTF.

By share, this clonotype counts as medium-sized (0.01 to 0.1%). The chain joins TRBV12-3 or TRBV12-4 to TRBJ1-2, with D unclear. Trimming removed 7 bases from V and 2 bases from J, with 5 bases in between. The CDR3 is 11 amino acids. DNA for the CDR3: TGTGCCAGCATGGGGAACTATGGCTACACCTTC. Its protein product is CASMGNYGYTF.

This sequence joins TRBV12-3 or TRBV12-4 and TRBJ1-2, with unresolved D. The V end was cut by 7 bases, the J end by 9 bases, with 15 bases between. The CDR3 contains 12 residues. In nucleotides, the CDR3 is TGTGCCAGCAATAACTCGGGCCGCAGCTACACCTTC. This encodes CASNNSGRSYTF.

By share, this clonotype ranks as medium-sized. The chain uses TRBV12-3 or TRBV12-4 and TRBJ1-2, with TRBD1 identical over 7 bases. This CDR3 spans 13 amino acids. J was trimmed by 8 bases and V by 5 bases; bases with no gene match: 8. CDR3 sequence reads: CASSPQGTRGYTF. In DNA, the CDR3 is TGTGCCAGCAGTCCACAGGGGACCAGGGGCTACACCTTC.

This clonotype qualifies as medium-sized. The V gene is TRBV12-3 or TRBV12-4, the J gene TRBJ1-2, with D maybe TRBD1 (5 bases). Deletions cut 3 bases from V and 6 bases from J, with 17 bases between. The CDR3 length is 15 residues. CDR3 residues: CASSLRSPGLDGYTF. In nucleotides, the CDR3 is TGTGCCAGCAGTTTGAGGAGTCCAGGGCTGGATGGCTACACCTTC.

By share of the sample, this clonotype is hyperexpanded. The chain uses TRBV12-3 or TRBV12-4 and TRBJ1-2, with D unresolved. The CDR3 totals 11 residues. V lost 6 bases and J 7 bases, leaving 9 bases between the germline ends. This chain's CDR3 is CASSRLRGYTF. The CDR3 DNA sequence: TGTGCCAGCAGCCGCCTTCGTGGCTACACCTTC.

This clonotype is medium-sized. The V and J genes are TRBV12-3 or TRBV12-4 and TRBJ1-2; D not resolved. CDR3 size: 13 residues. Trimming pared 7 bases from V and 4 bases from J, leaving 13 bases between. CDR3 residues: CASTFGSGYGYTF. The CDR3 DNA reads as TGTGCCAGCACTTTTGGGTCAGGCTATGGCTACACCTTC.

By share, this clonotype ranks as medium-sized (0.01 to 0.1%). This chain uses TRBV12-3 or TRBV12-4 with TRBJ1-2; D not certain. The CDR3 contains 13 residues. The V gene lost 3 bases and the J gene lost 5 bases, with 10 bases spanning the gap. The CDR3 loop is CASSLPGTYGYTF. The CDR3 region has the DNA TGTGCCAGCAGTTTGCCGGGCACGTATGGCTACACCTTC.

J is TRBJ1-2 and V is TRBV12-3 or TRBV12-4, with 7 bases matching TRBD1. J gave up 2 bases and V 6 bases, and 0 bases lay outside the gene matches. The CDR3 totals 12 residues. The CDR3 protein is CASRGQNYGYTF. The CDR3, as DNA: TGTGCCAGCAGGGGACAGAACTATGGCTACACCTTC.